The source of this TCR beta chain is a study of shared clonotypes between healthy human individuals. Turning to the study itself: Per-donor plates numbered three CD4 naive, three CD4 memory, two CD8 naive and one CD8 memory.

At deep level, the assay was performed. The data were produced by immunoSEQ multiplex PCR, yet TCRdb's version contains in-frame clones alone and is incomplete. Of hundreds of thousands of clones in the sample, around three quarters were seen once. Whole-study findings and limits: It was anticipated that sequencing depth would influence how many clonotypes donors shared.

Details on this clone: Its antigen is still unknown.

This CDR3 comprises 17 residues. Germline CDR1 is MGHRA and CDR2 is YSYEKL. V shed 1 base and J 7 bases; nucleotides not matched to a gene: 9. Sequencing was performed on memory CD4+ T cells sorted from blood. Indicated subset: CD45RA-negative fraction. The sequence came from a woman aged 30 to 39 in good health. The chain carries TRBV4-1 and TRBJ2-1; 11 bases are a match to TRBD2. This chain's CDR3 is CASSQGLSGRAGNEQFF. DNA for the CDR3: TGCGCCAGCAGCCAAGGGCTTAGCGGGAGGGCCGGGAATGAGCAGTTCTTC.